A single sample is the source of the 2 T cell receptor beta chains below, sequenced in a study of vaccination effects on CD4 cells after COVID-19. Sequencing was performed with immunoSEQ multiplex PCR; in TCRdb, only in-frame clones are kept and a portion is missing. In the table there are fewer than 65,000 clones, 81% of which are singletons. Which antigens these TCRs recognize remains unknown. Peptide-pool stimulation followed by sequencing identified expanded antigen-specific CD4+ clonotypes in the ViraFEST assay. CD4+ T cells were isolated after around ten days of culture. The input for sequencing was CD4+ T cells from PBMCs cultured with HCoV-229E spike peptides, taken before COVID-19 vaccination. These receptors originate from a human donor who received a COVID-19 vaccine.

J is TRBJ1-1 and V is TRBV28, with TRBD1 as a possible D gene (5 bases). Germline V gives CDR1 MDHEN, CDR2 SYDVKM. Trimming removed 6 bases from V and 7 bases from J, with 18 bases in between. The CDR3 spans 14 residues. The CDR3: CASRERQRHHEAFF. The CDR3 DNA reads TGTGCCAGCAGGGAGAGACAGCGCCACCATGAAGCTTTCTTT.

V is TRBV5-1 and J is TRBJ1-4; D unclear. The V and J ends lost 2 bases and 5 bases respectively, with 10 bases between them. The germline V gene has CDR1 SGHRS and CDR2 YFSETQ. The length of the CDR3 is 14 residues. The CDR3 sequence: CASSLAVTNEKLFF. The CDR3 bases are TGCGCCAGCAGCTTAGCAGTAACAAATGAAAAACTGTTTTTT.